This T cell receptor (beta chain) appears in the sequencing data of a study of T cells in Graves' hyperthyroidism and ophthalmopathy. This clonotype has at least ten counts. What it binds is unknown. Study outcomes and limitations: Separation of ophthalmopathy from stable hyperthyroidism was achieved by a 13 V-J model.

The TCR beta CDR3 regions underwent amplification using RNA transcripts as the source. In the first-round RT-PCR of the TCR CDR3, the HTBI primer set was used. From the multiplex PCR reads, TCRdb called clonotypes with MiXCR, one entry per CDR3 protein. The repertoire includes 500,000 to 650,000 distinct CDR3 sequences, about 14% of them detected once, and 9.5% to 15% sits in the top ten. Germline lookup yields CDR1 SGDLS and CDR2 YYNGEE. Trimming took 0 bases from V and 3 from J; bases not matched to a gene: 7. The CDR3 has 16 residues. V gene TRBV9 combines with J gene TRBJ2-7, with 9 bases aligning to TRBD1. The sample was blood. This clonotype was obtained from a woman aged 50 to 65 with Graves' ophthalmopathy. In DNA form, the CDR3 reads TGTGCCAGCAGCGTAGGATCCGGACAGGGGAACTACGAGCAGTACTTC. Translating it yields CASSVGSGQGNYEQYF.